Below are 24 T cell receptor beta chains sequenced from a single sample in a study of identical twins. TCRdb processed the 5' RACE reads anew with MiXCR; each CDR3 protein has one entry. The table includes around 1.7 million distinct CDR3 sequences, roughly 35% detected once. Sample: cord blood. These receptors all stem from a newborn girl in good health.

The chain joins TRBV12-3 or TRBV12-4 to TRBJ1-2, with D perhaps TRBD1 (5 bases). V shed 6 bases and J shed 0 bases, with 8 bases lying between them. The CDR3 contains 13 residues. CDR3 residues: CASREQANYGYTF. The CDR3 DNA is TGTGCCAGCAGGGAACAGGCTAACTATGGCTACACCTTC.

This clonotype was detected a few times. V and J are TRBV7-2 and TRBJ2-4; possibly TRBD2 for D (6 bases). The end of the DNA aligns better with TRBJ2-7, so the J call may be wrong. This CDR3 contains 16 residues. Germline V gives CDR1 SGHTA, CDR2 FQGNSA. This chain's CDR3 is CASSLAYSGVAYEQYF. CDR3 DNA sequence: TGTGCCAGCAGCTTAGCGTATTCGGGAGTGGCCTACGAGCAGTACTTC.

Note on this clonotype: A much larger clone sits a single nucleotide away, making a read error possible. The CDR3 reads CASSSSSGVYNEQFF. The CDR3 DNA reads TGTGCCAGCAGTTCATCTAGCGGGGTCTACAATGAGCAGTTCTTC. The chain joins TRBV27 to TRBJ2-1; 9 bases align to TRBD2. The germline V gene encodes CDR1 MNHEY and CDR2 SMNVEV (reference sequence). The CDR3 totals 15 residues. Losses at the gene ends were 4 bases for V and 3 bases for J; bases not matched to a gene: 4.

The rearrangement joins TRBV6-5 to TRBJ1-1, with D maybe TRBD1 (5 bases). Germline V CDR1 and CDR2: MNHEY, SVGAGI. This CDR3 is built from 11 residues. Trimming cost V 9 bases and J 0 bases, with 5 bases left between them. This CDR3 is CARDMNTEAFF. CDR3 sequence (DNA): TGTGCCAGGGACATGAACACTGAAGCTTTCTTT.

The chain couples TRBV4-1 to TRBJ2-3; D unclear. The germline V gene has CDR1 MGHRA and CDR2 YSYEKL. With 0 bases removed from V and 6 bases from J, the gap between germline ends came to 10 bases. The CDR3 has 14 amino acids. DNA for the CDR3: TGCGCCAGCAGCCAAGATCAGGTCCGGGATACGCAGTATTTT. This translates into CASSQDQVRDTQYF.

This clonotype was seen repeatedly, ten times or more. This rearrangement joins TRBV28 to TRBJ2-5; 9 bases align to TRBD2. Germline trimming cut 6 bases from V and 4 bases from J; bases unmatched to any gene: 12. The CDR3 extends over 16 amino acids. CDR1 is MDHEN and CDR2 is SYDVKM in the germline V gene. The DNA of the CDR3 is TGTGCCAGCAGGACTACCGGGACTAGCTATAGAGAGACCCAGTACTTC. Encoded protein: CASRTTGTSYRETQYF.

Of note for this clonotype: The junction does not match germline at one end; this may be a read error. This rearrangement joins TRBV20-1 to TRBJ2-4; D may be TRBD1 (5 bases). The DNA end is more similar to TRBJ2-7, so the J call may be wrong. Germline loops: CDR1 DFQATT, CDR2 SNEGSKA (reference sequence). The CDR3 covers 14 residues. The CDR3 coding sequence is TGCAGTCTTAGACAGAGCCCCCCCTCCCACGAGCAGTACTTC. It codes for CSLRQSPPSHEQYF.

In its sample, this clonotype was seen a few times. The chain has TRBV7-9 and TRBJ2-7; a weak D match, TRBD2 (6 bases). The ends were cut back, 3 bases at V and 5 bases at J, with 11 bases in the middle. CDR1 and CDR2 (germline): SEHNR, FQNEAQ (reference sequence). The CDR3 extends over 13 amino acids. Here the CDR3 DNA reads TGTGCCAGCAGCTTTATGGGGGGAGACGAGCAGTACTTC. It encodes CASSFMGGDEQYF.

Many counts were recorded for this clonotype. This rearrangement joins TRBV25-1 to TRBJ1-2; 7 positions match TRBD1. The CDR3 contains 13 residues. Germline CDR1 reads MGHDK; CDR2 reads SYGVNS. The ends lost 6 bases at V and 1 base at J; junction bases unmatched: 2. The CDR3 DNA reads TGTGCCAGCAGGGACAGGCTTAACTATGGCTACACCTTC. Its protein product is CASRDRLNYGYTF.

The rearrangement links TRBV4-1 to TRBJ1-2; D is undetermined. This CDR3 is built from 15 residues. Trimming pared 0 bases from V and 8 bases from J, leaving 16 bases between. Germline-derived CDR1 and CDR2 are MGHRA and YSYEKL. The chain's CDR3 is CASSQDSVRREGYTF. In nucleotides, the CDR3 is TGCGCCAGCAGCCAAGATTCTGTCAGGCGTGAAGGCTACACCTTC.

This clonotype was counted a few times. This chain uses TRBV20-1 with TRBJ2-1; D is possibly TRBD2 (7 bases). Trimming took off 5 bases at V and 2 bases at J, with 13 bases between the two ends. This CDR3 has 14 residues. Germline CDR1 and CDR2: DFQATT and SNEGSKA (reference sequence). The CDR3 DNA reads as TGCAGTGCTCCACTCGGGGGGCCCTACAATGAGCAGTTCTTC. This encodes CSAPLGGPYNEQFF.

This chain joins TRBV2 and TRBJ2-7; no reliable D call. V lost 9 bases and J 3 bases, leaving 9 bases between the germline ends. The CDR3 is 11 residues long. CDR1 SNHLY and CDR2 FYNNEI come from the germline V gene. The CDR3 DNA reads TGTGCCAGTCATGCTTTCTACGAGCAGTACTTC. Translating gives CASHAFYEQYF.

The chain carries TRBV18 and TRBJ2-3; D possibly corresponds to TRBD2 (6 bases). The V end lost 1 base, the J end lost 0 bases, and 14 bases lay between the germline ends. In germline, CDR1 is KGHSH, CDR2 LQKENI. The CDR3 spans 17 residues. CDR3 protein: CASSPLSAGTSTDTQYF. CDR3 nucleotide sequence: TGTGCCAGCTCACCACTGTCCGCGGGGACTAGCACAGATACGCAGTATTTT.

The chain has TRBV20-1 and TRBJ2-6, with D possibly being TRBD2 (5 bases). Germline values: CDR1 DFQATT, CDR2 SNEGSKA (reference sequence). The CDR3 runs to 15 residues. The V and J ends lost 1 base and 0 bases respectively, with 7 bases between them. In DNA form, the CDR3 reads TGCAGTGCTAGAGCAGGAGGCTCTGGGGCCAACGTCCTGACTTTC. It yields the protein CSARAGGSGANVLTF.

The V call is TRBV5-1, the J call TRBJ2-1, with D perhaps TRBD2 (6 bases). In germline, CDR1 is SGHRS, CDR2 YFSETQ. The germline V and J ends were trimmed by 2 bases and 7 bases, with 13 bases remaining between them. The CDR3 sequence is 14 residues long. Here the CDR3 DNA reads TGCGCCAGCAGCTTCGGGGGAGTCGTTAATGAGCAGTTCTTC. Translation: CASSFGGVVNEQFF.

V usage is TRBV28 and J usage is TRBJ1-2; D gene uncertain. This CDR3 contains 13 residues. Trimming stripped 6 bases from V and 2 bases from J, with 10 bases between. Germline lookup yields CDR1 MDHEN and CDR2 SYDVKM. CDR3 nucleotides: TGTGCCAGCAGGGACGGCAAAAACTATGGCTACACCTTC. This translates into CASRDGKNYGYTF.

CDR3 sequence: CASSTRMDRGLFYSGANVLTF. CDR3 coding DNA: TGTGCCAGCAGTACCAGGATGGACAGGGGGCTTTTCTACTCTGGGGCCAACGTCCTGACTTTC. V usage is TRBV12-3 or TRBV12-4 and J usage is TRBJ2-6, with 11 nucleotides matching TRBD1. The CDR3 contains 21 residues. After removal of 5 bases from V and 0 bases from J, the junction contained 15 bases not matched to a gene.

In its sample, this clonotype was seen a few times. V usage is TRBV5-1 and J usage is TRBJ2-7, with 12 bases matching TRBD2. Trimming removed 4 bases from V and 2 bases from J; junction bases left unmatched: 10. Per germline, CDR1 SGHRS and CDR2 YFSETQ. The CDR3 is 17 amino acids. CDR3 DNA: TGCGCCAGCAGCCTACGGACTAGCGGGATGCAACCCTACGAGCAGTACTTC. It encodes CASSLRTSGMQPYEQYF.

Details on this clonotype: A much bigger clone sits one base away, suggesting this may be a read error. The rearrangement joins TRBV28 to TRBJ2-7, with D possibly matching TRBD2 (6 bases). This CDR3 has 13 amino acids. Germline loops: CDR1 MDHEN, CDR2 SYDVKM. The CDR3 loop is CASSPGTLYERYF. The CDR3 nucleotides are TGTGCCAGCAGCCCTGGGACTCTCTACGAGCGGTACTTC.

The chain carries TRBV4-2 and TRBJ2-7, with a weak D call TRBD1 (6 bases). V was trimmed by 1 base and J by 3 bases, leaving 13 bases between them. The CDR3 loop spans 15 amino acids. Germline V lookup: CDR1 LGHNA, CDR2 YNFKEQ. The CDR3 sequence: CASSQARQASYEQYF. The CDR3 DNA follows: TGTGCCAGCAGCCAAGCCCGACAGGCTAGCTACGAGCAGTACTTC.

The sample holds a few counts of this clonotype. This sequence joins TRBV4-2 and TRBJ1-1; D might be TRBD1 (5 bases). The CDR3 covers 14 residues. The V end was cut by 0 bases, the J end by 7 bases, with 12 bases between. Germline V gene sequence: CDR1 LGHNA, CDR2 YNFKEQ. The CDR3 loop is CASSQERGGSEAFF. CDR3 sequence (DNA): TGTGCCAGCAGCCAAGAGCGGGGGGGTAGTGAAGCTTTCTTT.

This clonotype was seen a handful of times. This rearrangement joins TRBV5-4 to TRBJ1-1, with 8 bases lining up with TRBD1. The J segment lost 1 base and the V segment lost 2 bases, leaving 4 bases of the junction unmatched. Per the germline V gene, CDR1 is SGHNT and CDR2 is YYREEE (reference sequence). The CDR3 contains 15 residues. This CDR3 is CASSLSGGWNTEAFF. The DNA of the CDR3 is TGTGCCAGCAGCTTATCAGGGGGCTGGAACACTGAAGCTTTCTTT.

The chain employs TRBV20-1 and TRBJ2-6; D is unclear. Trimming removed 1 base at V and 1 base at J, with 11 bases between. Germline V gene data show CDR1 as DFQATT and CDR2 as SNEGSKA (reference sequence). The CDR3 consists of 16 residues. The CDR3 sequence is CSARGPWGSGANVLTF. CDR3 bases: TGCAGTGCTAGAGGTCCCTGGGGATCTGGGGCCAACGTCCTGACTTTC.

J is TRBJ2-5 and V is TRBV6-5, with 10 nucleotides matching TRBD2. V gave up 4 bases and J gave up 11 bases; unmatched junction bases: 22. The CDR3 is made up of 18 amino acids. Germline values: CDR1 MNHEY, CDR2 SVGAGI. The CDR3 protein is CASSSLSPSGGFYNEQYF. In nucleotides, the CDR3 is TGTGCCAGCAGTTCCCTTTCCCCTAGCGGGGGATTCTACAATGAGCAGTACTTC.